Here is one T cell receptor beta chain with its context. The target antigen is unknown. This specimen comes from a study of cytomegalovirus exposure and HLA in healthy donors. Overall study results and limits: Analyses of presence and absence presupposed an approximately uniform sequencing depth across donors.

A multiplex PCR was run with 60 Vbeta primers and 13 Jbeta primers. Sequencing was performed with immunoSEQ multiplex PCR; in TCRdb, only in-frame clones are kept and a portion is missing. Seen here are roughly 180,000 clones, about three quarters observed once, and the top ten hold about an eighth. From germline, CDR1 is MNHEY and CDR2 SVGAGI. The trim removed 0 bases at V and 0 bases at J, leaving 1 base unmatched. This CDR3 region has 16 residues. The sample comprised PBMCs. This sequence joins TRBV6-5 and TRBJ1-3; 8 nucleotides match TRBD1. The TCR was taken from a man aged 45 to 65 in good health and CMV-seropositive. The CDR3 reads CASSYSGTGSGNTIYF. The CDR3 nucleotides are TGTGCCAGCAGTTACTCGGGGACAGGCTCTGGAAACACCATATATTTT.